This T cell receptor beta chain derives from a study of CD8 T cells in Susac syndrome. It was with random hexamers that roughly 0.45 to 1 ug RNA was reverse transcribed. Each CDR3 protein gets one entry after TCRdb re-called the immunoSEQ multiplex PCR reads with MiXCR. Of roughly 140,000 distinct CDR3 sequences detected, approximately 95% appear once; the ten largest clones hold approximately 0.15%. General observations from the study: The study admitted that it had a relatively small number of individuals in its TCR sequencing and HLA analysis.

Unmatched junction bases numbered 7, after V lost 5 bases and J lost 11 bases. Germline V gene sequence: CDR1 KGHDR, CDR2 SFDVKD. This CDR3 has 12 residues. Notes on this clonotype: Its antigen remains unknown.

This chain links TRBV24-1 with TRBJ1-1, with 7 bases lining up with TRBD1. Specimen: CD4+ T cells from PBMCs. The source of this sequence is a human donor with Susac syndrome. CDR3 sequence: CATSAKGGQAFF. Here the CDR3 DNA reads TGTGCCACCAGTGCAAAGGGGGGACAGGCTTTCTTT.